The following is a T cell receptor beta chain sequence with its context. What it binds is not known. Sequencing used immunoSEQ version 4 in survey mode. Method: immunoSEQ multiplex PCR; TCRdb's copy keeps in-frame clones and lacks some. The table includes more than 15,000 clones, roughly 74% detected once. The data derive from a study of persistence of HIV-infected CD4 T cells. Study as a whole: Two participants gave one leukapheresis sample; others gave up to roughly 180 mL blood repeatedly.

The CDR3 has 14 residues. V was shortened by 0 bases and J by 9 bases, with 12 bases between the two germline ends. Germline V gene data show CDR1 as KGHSH and CDR2 as LQKENI. Stimulation used around 10 ug/mL lysate from CMV-infected fibroblasts. Sorting of responding CD4+ T cells relied on upregulated CD40 ligand together with CD69. Study-level points and caveats: Compared with CD3/CD28-stimulated cells, CMV- and Gag-responding cells showed lower TCRbeta richness. TCR oligoclonality correlated with proviral oligoclonality in the same sorted populations. Antigen-responding cells were enriched for degenerate expanded CDR3beta sequences.

The origin of this receptor is an adult man with HIV who was CMV-seropositive. The material was CD4+ T cells sorted from PBMCs after approximately 19-hour stimulation, obtained from a patient who received antiretroviral therapy. The genes are TRBV18 and TRBJ2-1, with D maybe TRBD1 (6 bases). The CDR3 region is CASSPPIRQVEQFF. The CDR3 DNA is TGTGCCAGCTCACCACCCATCCGACAGGTTGAGCAGTTCTTC.